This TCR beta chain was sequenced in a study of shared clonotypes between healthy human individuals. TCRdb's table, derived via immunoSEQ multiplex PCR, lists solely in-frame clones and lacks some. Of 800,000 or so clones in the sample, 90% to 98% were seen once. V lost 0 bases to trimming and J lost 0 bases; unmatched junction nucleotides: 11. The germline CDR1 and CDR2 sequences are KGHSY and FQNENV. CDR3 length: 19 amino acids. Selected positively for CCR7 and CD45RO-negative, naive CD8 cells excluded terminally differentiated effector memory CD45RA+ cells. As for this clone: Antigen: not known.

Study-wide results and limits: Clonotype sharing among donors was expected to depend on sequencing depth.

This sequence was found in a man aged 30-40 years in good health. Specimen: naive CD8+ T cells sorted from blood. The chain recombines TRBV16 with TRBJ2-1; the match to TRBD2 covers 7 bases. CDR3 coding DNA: TGTGCCAGCAGCCAATCCATCCAGCGGGATGAGAGCTCCTACAATGAGCAGTTCTTC. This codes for CASSQSIQRDESSYNEQFF.